The entry below gives a single T cell receptor (beta chain) sequence along with its context. The antigen remains undetermined. This specimen comes from a study of T-cell memory formation after mild COVID-19. This CDR3 spans 15 amino acids. V lost 6 bases to trimming and J lost 1 base, with 18 bases between them. Germline V lookup: CDR1 GTSNPN, CDR2 SVGIG (reference sequence). 5'RACE with constant-segment primers yielded barcoded, UMI-tagged TCR alpha and TCR beta cDNA libraries. TCRdb processed the 5' RACE reads anew with MiXCR; each CDR3 protein has one entry. The top ten clones hold under 15% of a sample with about 470,000 distinct CDR3 sequences, around a quarter of them seen once. Overall study results and limits: Clones contracting day 15 to 85 were balanced CD4/CD8; later expanders leaned CD4+. Unconfirmed was the SARS-CoV-2 specificity of second-wave clones that peaked on day 37. Pre-infection memory held some responding clones, suggesting pre-existing cross-reactive T cells responded.

The receptor comes from an adult woman who had mild COVID-19 (a few samples of this study predate the infection). Cell type and time point are not known. The sequencing sample was made of PBMCs or a T cell subset sorted from them (not recorded which). The chain employs TRBV30 and TRBJ1-1, with D tentatively TRBD1 (5 bases). The CDR3 DNA reads TGTGCCTGTTTATCAGGGCCCAGTCGGAACACTGAAGCTTTCTTT. It yields the protein CACLSGPSRNTEAFF.